This T cell receptor (beta chain) was identified in a study of blood T cells in healthy people across ages. A J-beta primer mix and a sample-barcoded 5' primer were used in a second PCR of about 7 to 12 cycles. TCRdb used MiXCR to reprocess the 5' RACE reads, holding one entry per CDR3 protein. Seen here are about 650,000 distinct CDR3 sequences, 45% to 60% observed once, and the top ten hold about 13%. Trimming stripped 8 bases from V and 11 bases from J, with 16 bases between. Germline CDR1 is DFQATT and CDR2 is SNEGSKA (reference sequence). This CDR3 spans 11 amino acids. This clonotype has at least ten counts. The extraction recovered at least 5.5 micrograms of total RNA per sample.

Material: blood. The rearrangement uses TRBV20-1 and TRBJ2-1; D is possibly TRBD1 or TRBD2 (6 bases each). This TCR was sampled from a woman at least 80 years old in good health. In DNA, the CDR3 is TGCAGTCCCCCGAGGGGGGAGCAGCAGTTCTTC. This sequence encodes CSPPRGEQQFF.